One and the same sample provided the 2 T cell receptor beta chains below, sequenced in a study of blood T cells in healthy people across ages. The use of a sample-barcoded 5' primer and a J-beta primer mix characterized a second PCR of about 7 to 12 cycles. TCRdb re-called the 5' RACE reads with MiXCR, one entry per CDR3 protein. The sample yields hundreds of thousands of distinct CDR3 sequences, over 45% seen once. Sequencing input: blood. Source of these receptors: a man between 25 and 39 years old in good health.

The rearrangement joins TRBV6-2 or TRBV6-3 to TRBJ2-5, with a weak D call TRBD1 (5 bases). CDR1 MNHEY and CDR2 SVGEGT come from the germline V gene. Between the trimmed V and J ends, which lost 0 bases and 11 bases, there was a span of 16 bases. CDR3 length: 14 amino acids. For the CDR3, the DNA is TGTGCCAGCAGTTACTCGGGCAGGATTAGACAGCAGTACTTC. Its protein is CASSYSGRIRQQYF.

This clonotype was seen just once. The junction departs from the called germline gene at one end, perhaps through a read error. This sequence joins TRBV6-1 and TRBJ2-1, with TRBD2 matching 9 bases. The germline V gene has CDR1 MNHNS and CDR2 SASEGT. This CDR3 region has 17 residues. CDR3 sequence: CASSDLAGSSSHNEQFF. In DNA form, the CDR3 reads TGTGCCAGCAGCGACCTAGCGGGATCGAGCTCCCACAATGAGCAGTTCTTC.